This TCR beta chain originates from a study of cytomegalovirus exposure and HLA in healthy donors. Across the study: Most genotyped donors, 81% of roughly 400, had Caucasian-associated genetic ancestry. Whole-study findings and limits: It was reportedly the case that the classifier diagnosed cytomegalovirus status with high specificity and sensitivity. What a later analysis showed was that several of the most significant clusters appeared linked to common viral pathogens.

With 60 Vbeta and 13 Jbeta primers, the PCR was carried out. Measured with immunoSEQ multiplex PCR; TCRdb has only the in-frame clones, and not every one. Here the sample spans about 120,000 clones, 60% to 85% being singletons. There are 12 residues in the CDR3. In germline, CDR1 is MNHEY, CDR2 SVGAGI. V lost 7 bases, J lost 7 bases, and 13 bases lay in between. As regards this clone: What it recognizes is unknown.

V usage is TRBV6-5 and J usage is TRBJ1-2, with D tentatively TRBD1 (6 bases). The source is a woman aged 25-40 years in good health and CMV-seropositive. Sequenced material: PBMCs. The CDR3 region has the DNA TGTGCCAGCACCAGGGGCGTCAGTGGCTACACCTTC. Its translation is CASTRGVSGYTF.